This passage covers 12 T cell receptor beta chains from one sample sequenced in a study of blood T cell repertoires in COVID-19. TCRdb's table, derived via immunoSEQ multiplex PCR, lists solely in-frame clones and lacks some. The sample shows roughly 70,000 clones, about 87% of them seen only once. What was sequenced was peripheral blood. The receptors come from a man aged 50 to 60 with active COVID-19.

The CDR3 reads CASSPGTGGRQGTEAFF. For the CDR3, the DNA is TGTGCCAGCAGCCCCGGGACAGGGGGCAGACAGGGGACTGAAGCTTTCTTT. The chain recombines TRBV7-9 with TRBJ1-1; 12 bases are a match to TRBD1. J lost 5 bases, V lost 5 bases, and 12 bases had no gene match. The CDR3 loop spans 17 amino acids. The V gene's germline CDR1 is SEHNR and CDR2 FQNEAQ (reference sequence). Supplemented by reference TRBV7-9 and TRBJ1-1, the full variable domain reads DTGVSQNPRHKITKRGQNVTFRCDPISEHNRLYWYRQTLGQGPEFLTYFQNEAQLEKSRLLSDRFSAERPKGSFSTLEIQRTEQGDSAMYLCASSPGTGGRQGTEAFFGQGTRLTVV.

This clone has just one count. The chain employs TRBV4-1 and TRBJ2-1; TRBD1 matches 12 bases. The ends lost 1 base at V and 7 bases at J; junction bases unmatched: 2. CDR1 and CDR2 from the germline V gene are MGHRA and YSYEKL. This CDR3 is 15 amino acids long. CDR3 coding DNA: TGCGCCAGCAGCCAAGGGGACAGGGGGCCTAATGAGCAGTTCTTC. Residues: CASSQGDRGPNEQFF.

J is TRBJ1-1 and V is TRBV7-9; 7 bases map to TRBD1. The CDR3 spans 13 residues. Trimming cost V 2 bases and J 7 bases; bases outside gene matches: 4. Germline CDR1 reads SEHNR; CDR2 reads FQNEAQ (reference sequence). The CDR3 DNA reads TGTGCCAGCAGCTTATCCCGGGACAGTGAAGCTTTCTTT. It translates to CASSLSRDSEAFF.

This clone was counted a few times. The chain is built from TRBV18 and TRBJ2-2; D call uncertain. Trimming left V 0 bases short and J 5 bases short, with 4 bases between. CDR1 and CDR2 from the germline V gene are KGHSH and LQKENI. The CDR3 consists of 13 residues. The CDR3 loop is CASSPPRTGELFF. Written as DNA, the CDR3 is TGTGCCAGCTCACCACCGAGGACCGGGGAGCTGTTTTTT.

This chain joins TRBV2 and TRBJ1-5, with D unresolved. The CDR3 is made up of 13 amino acids. V lost 6 bases, J lost 0 bases, and 6 bases lay in between. Looked up from germline, CDR1 is SNHLY and CDR2 is FYNNEI. CDR3 region: CASRSGSNQPQHF. The CDR3 DNA sequence: TGTGCCAGCAGATCAGGTAGCAATCAGCCCCAGCATTTT.

CDR3 in DNA: TGTGCCAGCAGTTTCGTCTTGATCTCTCCCGGACCCCTCCACTTT. Protein sequence: CASSFVLISPGPLHF. V gene TRBV6-6 combines with J gene TRBJ1-6, with unresolved D. The CDR3 loop spans 15 amino acids. Trimming stripped 4 bases from V and 12 bases from J, with 19 bases between. Germline CDR1 is MNHNY and CDR2 is SVGAGI (reference sequence).

The V and J genes are TRBV5-1 and TRBJ2-1; D possibly corresponds to TRBD2 (6 bases). Germline V gene data show CDR1 as SGHRS and CDR2 as YFSETQ. The CDR3 has 15 residues. Trimming cost V 2 bases and J 7 bases, with 16 bases left between them. CDR3 sequence (DNA): TGCGCCAGCAGCTTATTTCCGGGACTGGAAAATGAGCAGTTCTTC. Its translation is CASSLFPGLENEQFF.

This clone was seen just once. The rearrangement links TRBV11-3 to TRBJ2-1; perhaps TRBD2 as D (6 bases). The CDR3 totals 15 residues. Per the germline V gene, CDR1 is SGHNT and CDR2 is YENEEA. Trimming cost V 5 bases and J 6 bases, with 17 bases left between them. The CDR3 DNA sequence: TGTGCCAGCAGCACGCAACGGGAGACGAGCAATGAGCAGTTCTTC. Protein: CASSTQRETSNEQFF.

V gene TRBV30 combines with J gene TRBJ1-2; D unresolved. The CDR3 has 11 residues. Between the trimmed V and J ends, which lost 2 bases and 7 bases, there was a span of 8 bases. CDR1 is GTSNPN and CDR2 is SVGIG in the germline V gene (reference sequence). CDR3 residues: CAWSMAFGYTF. Here the CDR3 DNA reads TGTGCCTGGAGTATGGCATTTGGCTACACCTTC.

The chain joins TRBV28 to TRBJ2-2; D not certain. Trimming cost V 8 bases and J 1 base, with 8 bases left between them. The CDR3 has 13 amino acids. Germline assignment: CDR1 MDHEN and CDR2 SYDVKM. CDR3 protein: CASPNRNTGELFF. CDR3 sequence (DNA): TGTGCCAGCCCGAACAGGAACACCGGGGAGCTGTTTTTT.

The gene calls are TRBV19 and TRBJ2-1; 8 nucleotides match TRBD2. This CDR3 has 16 residues. Per germline, CDR1 LNHDA and CDR2 SQIVND (reference sequence). Trimming cost V 8 bases and J 9 bases; bases outside gene matches: 18. Here the CDR3 reads CASLSTGLGYVGEQFF. The CDR3 bases are TGTGCCAGTTTATCAACGGGACTAGGTTACGTTGGTGAGCAGTTCTTC.

The gene calls are TRBV2 and TRBJ1-5, with 8 bases identical to TRBD1. This CDR3 is built from 13 residues. V trimming: 11 bases; J trimming: 1 base; junction bases outside the gene matches: 4. CDR1 SNHLY and CDR2 FYNNEI come from the germline V gene. The CDR3 sequence: CAGGQGSNQPQHF. CDR3 DNA: TGTGCCGGCGGACAGGGCAGCAATCAGCCCCAGCATTTT.